This passage covers 10 T cell receptor beta chains from one sample sequenced in a study of technical replicates of blood from a handful of donors. Sequencing was performed with immunoSEQ multiplex PCR; in TCRdb, only in-frame clones are kept and a portion is missing. The table has around 68,000 clones, 95% to 98% seen once. The source material was T cells isolated from PBMCs. These receptors were collected from a human donor in good health.

This chain joins TRBV2 and TRBJ2-7; TRBD2 matches 11 bases. The CDR3 is made up of 15 amino acids. V trimming: 7 bases; J trimming: 4 bases; junction bases outside the gene matches: 9. Germline values: CDR1 SNHLY, CDR2 FYNNEI. This CDR3 reads CASTEETSGTYEQYF. The DNA of the CDR3 is TGTGCCAGCACCGAAGAGACTAGCGGGACATACGAGCAGTACTTC.

The chain carries TRBV15 and TRBJ2-5; 9 positions match TRBD1. V trimming: 9 bases; J trimming: 6 bases; junction bases outside the gene matches: 5. CDR1 is LNHNV and CDR2 is YYDKDF in the germline V gene (reference sequence). The CDR3 has 12 residues. CDR3 loop: CATGQGHKTQYF. For the CDR3, the DNA is TGTGCCACGGGACAGGGACATAAGACCCAGTACTTC.

The gene calls are TRBV28 and TRBJ1-5, with a tentative D call TRBD1 (6 bases). V was cut by 6 bases and J by 3 bases, with 9 bases left in between. From germline, CDR1 is MDHEN and CDR2 SYDVKM. The CDR3 runs 13 residues. In nucleotides, the CDR3 is TGTGCCAGCAGGGGGGACACCAATCAGCCCCAGCATTTT. It specifies CASRGDTNQPQHF.

About this clone: Other DNA sequences in the sample encode the same CDR3. V usage is TRBV6-5 and J usage is TRBJ1-2, with 8 bases identical to TRBD1. The V segment lost 2 bases and the J segment 2 bases; nucleotides outside the gene matches: 1. The CDR3 sequence is 14 residues long. CDR1 and CDR2 (germline): MNHEY, SVGAGI. CDR3 residues: CASSYTGGNYGYTF. As DNA, the CDR3 is TGTGCCAGCAGTTACACAGGGGGGAACTATGGCTACACCTTC.

The genes are TRBV5-1 and TRBJ2-1, with 9 bases fitting TRBD2. The CDR3 consists of 15 residues. The V and J ends lost 0 bases and 5 bases, in that order; junction bases with no gene match: 3. Per the germline V gene, CDR1 is SGHRS and CDR2 is YFSETQ. CDR3 sequence: CASSLGLAVDNEQFF. CDR3 nucleotide sequence: TGCGCCAGCAGCTTGGGACTAGCGGTAGACAATGAGCAGTTCTTC.

The chain uses TRBV4-1 and TRBJ2-2; 14 bases align to TRBD2. Unmatched junction bases numbered 3, after V lost 3 bases and J lost 0 bases. CDR1 and CDR2 (germline): MGHRA, YSYEKL. This CDR3 is built from 18 residues. DNA for the CDR3: TGCGCCAGCAGCCACCCGGGACTAGCGGGAGCGAACACCGGGGAGCTGTTTTTT. It yields the protein CASSHPGLAGANTGELFF.

The chain links TRBV4-1 to TRBJ1-5; 9 bases match TRBD1. The trim removed 4 bases at V and 4 bases at J, leaving 8 bases unmatched. Germline lookup yields CDR1 MGHRA and CDR2 YSYEKL. The CDR3 contains 16 residues. The CDR3 region is CASSPQGTGLNQPQHF. The CDR3 nucleotides read TGCGCCAGCAGCCCCCAGGGGACAGGGCTAAATCAGCCCCAGCATTTT.

The chain links TRBV6-5 to TRBJ1-2, with a weak D call TRBD1 (6 bases). Trimming shortened V by 1 base and J by 5 bases, and 17 bases separated the two germline ends. Germline CDR1 reads MNHEY; CDR2 reads SVGAGI. The CDR3 has 16 residues. Here the CDR3 DNA reads TGTGCCAGCAGTTACTTACGGACAGCAGTTGATTATGGCTACACCTTC. It yields the protein CASSYLRTAVDYGYTF.

The V call is TRBV5-4, the J call TRBJ2-3, with 8 nucleotides matching TRBD2. This CDR3 is built from 18 residues. V was clipped by 3 bases and J by 2 bases; unmatched bases: 14. Germline values: CDR1 SGHNT, CDR2 YYREEE (reference sequence). CDR3 sequence: CASSSHPLLAGPTDTQYF. CDR3 DNA sequence: TGTGCCAGCAGCTCCCATCCATTGTTAGCGGGACCCACAGATACGCAGTATTTT.

This chain joins TRBV29-1 and TRBJ2-7; tentative D call: TRBD2 (6 bases). Germline-derived CDR1 and CDR2 are SQVTM and ANQGSEA. Trimming cost V 0 bases and J 8 bases, with 20 bases left between them. The CDR3 runs 15 residues. The DNA of the CDR3 is TGCAGCGTTGAAGATCCTCGGGGGATCCCGAACCAGCAGTACTTC. It specifies CSVEDPRGIPNQQYF.